This passage covers 20 T cell receptor beta chains from one sample sequenced in a study of T-cell reconstitution after alpha-beta-depleted transplantation in children. Preparation of the TCRbeta library involved a method that used unique molecular identifiers. MiXCR, run by TCRdb on the PCR reads, gives a single entry per CDR3 protein. The sample records about 410,000 distinct CDR3 sequences, roughly 22% being singletons. The sequenced sample was PBMCs from the stem cell graft donor, obtained from the stem cell graft. The receptors stem from a human donor who donated a stem cell graft to a child with acute myeloid leukemia.

This clonotype was counted at least ten times. This chain links TRBV29-1 with TRBJ2-1; weak D call: TRBD1 (5 bases). With 3 bases removed from V and 0 bases from J, the gap between germline ends came to 21 bases. This CDR3 region has 18 residues. The germline gives CDR1 SQVTM, CDR2 ANQGSEA. CDR3 sequence reads: CSVEWGQGVLGSYNEQFF. DNA for the CDR3: TGCAGCGTTGAGTGGGGTCAGGGTGTTTTGGGCTCCTACAATGAGCAGTTCTTC.

This chain joins TRBV20-1 and TRBJ2-7; D possibly corresponds to TRBD1 (6 bases). Germline-derived CDR1 and CDR2 are DFQATT and SNEGSKA (reference sequence). With 5 bases removed from V and 4 bases from J, the gap between germline ends came to 9 bases. This CDR3 contains 11 residues. The CDR3 nucleotides read TGCAGTGCTGGGACACCTTACGAGCAGTACTTC. This codes for CSAGTPYEQYF.

The rearrangement joins TRBV12-3 or TRBV12-4 to TRBJ2-3, with D maybe TRBD1 (5 bases). V lost 1 base to trimming and J lost 9 bases, with 8 bases between them. The length of the CDR3 is 12 residues. The DNA for the CDR3 is TGTGCCAGCAGTTTAGTTGACAGAACGCAGTATTTT. It specifies CASSLVDRTQYF.

This clonotype was detected only a few times. The chain carries TRBV7-9 and TRBJ2-1, with a tentative D call TRBD2 (5 bases). The CDR3 is made up of 12 amino acids. Germline V lookup: CDR1 SEHNR, CDR2 FQNEAQ (reference sequence). V gave up 5 bases and J gave up 10 bases, with 12 bases separating them. The CDR3 DNA follows: TGTGCCAGCAGCCTACTAGTCGTGGAGCAGTTCTTC. Translated: CASSLLVVEQFF.

In its sample, this clonotype was seen many times. The V gene is TRBV20-1, the J gene TRBJ1-1; D may be TRBD1 (6 bases). Trimming took 0 bases from V and 4 from J, leaving 9 bases between them. The CDR3 consists of 13 residues. Germline V gene lookup returns CDR1 DFQATT and CDR2 SNEGSKA (reference sequence). As DNA, the CDR3 is TGCAGTGCTAGAGATCACAGGGCCACTGAAGCTTTCTTT. Translation gives CSARDHRATEAFF.

Only a few counts were recorded for this clonotype. V is TRBV7-2 and J is TRBJ2-7; D not resolved. Deletions cut 2 bases from V and 3 bases from J, with 11 bases between. CDR1 is SGHTA and CDR2 is FQGNSA in the germline V gene. The CDR3 has 14 amino acids. The CDR3 spells CASSLIQGHYEQYF. The CDR3 nucleotides are TGTGCCAGCAGCTTAATTCAAGGCCACTACGAGCAGTACTTC.

Written as DNA, the CDR3 is TGCAGCGCTGGCGGGGGGGACGAGCAGTACTTC. It is translated as CSAGGGDEQYF. The chain uses TRBV29-1 and TRBJ2-7, with 9 bases identical to TRBD2. The V gene end was trimmed by 7 bases and the J gene end by 5 bases; junction bases not matched to a gene: 3. The CDR3 extends over 11 amino acids. In germline, CDR1 is SQVTM, CDR2 ANQGSEA.

The chain is built from TRBV12-3 or TRBV12-4 and TRBJ2-6; D ambiguous. Trimming took 3 bases from V and 0 from J, leaving 6 bases between them. The CDR3 covers 15 residues. The CDR3 DNA is TGTGCCAGCAGTTTGTTGGCCTCTGGGGCCAACGTCCTGACTTTC. Translating gives CASSLLASGANVLTF.

This clonotype appeared once. The rearrangement links TRBV6-1 to TRBJ2-2; the D is unclear. Germline V lookup: CDR1 MNHNS, CDR2 SASEGT. V lost 4 bases and J 10 bases, leaving 4 bases between the germline ends. This CDR3 is 10 amino acids long. The CDR3 loop reads CASSAPELFF. CDR3 DNA: TGTGCCAGCAGTGCCCCGGAGCTGTTTTTT.

This clonotype has more than one count but fewer than ten. The chain employs TRBV5-1 and TRBJ2-1; D is uncertain. The V end was cut by 4 bases, the J end by 7 bases, with 9 bases between. Germline-derived CDR1 and CDR2 are SGHRS and YFSETQ. This CDR3 spans 12 amino acids. The CDR3 bases are TGCGCCAGCAGCCCCTTAGAAAATGAGCAGTTCTTC. Residues: CASSPLENEQFF.

This clonotype occurred a few times. The chain combines TRBV6-1 with TRBJ2-7; D may be TRBD1 (6 bases). Looked up from germline, CDR1 is MNHNS and CDR2 is SASEGT. The CDR3 runs to 14 residues. V lost 1 base and J 2 bases, leaving 9 bases between the germline ends. The CDR3 nucleotides are TGTGCCAGCAGTGAAGAAGGGGGTACCTACGAGCAGTACTTC. Translated, it gives CASSEEGGTYEQYF.

The chain has TRBV20-1 and TRBJ1-5; TRBD1 agrees at 8 bases. V lost 5 bases and J lost 5; bases outside the gene matches: 2. Germline-derived CDR1 and CDR2 are DFQATT and SNEGSKA (reference sequence). The CDR3 sequence is 12 residues long. CDR3 residues: CSAVTGDQPQHF. Written as DNA, the CDR3 is TGCAGTGCTGTGACAGGGGATCAGCCCCAGCATTTT.

The V call is TRBV18, the J call TRBJ2-1; 12 nucleotides align to TRBD2. The CDR3 contains 17 residues. Trimming removed 3 bases from V and 1 base from J; junction bases left unmatched: 4. In germline, CDR1 is KGHSH, CDR2 LQKENI. The CDR3 DNA reads TGTGCCAGCTCACCGGTACTAGCGGGAGGATCCTACAATGAGCAGTTCTTC. Its translation: CASSPVLAGGSYNEQFF.

This clonotype was recorded many times. V and J are TRBV4-3 and TRBJ2-2; the D is unclear. Germline values: CDR1 LGHNA, CDR2 YSLEER. Deletions cut 0 bases from V and 4 bases from J, with 9 bases between. The CDR3 is 15 amino acids. The CDR3 bases are TGCGCCAGCAGCCAAGATCCTACAGTCACCGGGGAGCTGTTTTTT. This codes for CASSQDPTVTGELFF.

This clonotype was seen just once. This chain joins TRBV7-2 and TRBJ2-1; no clear D gene. Trimming pared 2 bases from V and 6 bases from J, leaving 11 bases between. The length of the CDR3 is 14 residues. CDR1 and CDR2 from the germline V gene are SGHTA and FQGNSA. The CDR3 loop reads CASSLRGSCNEQFF. In nucleotides, the CDR3 is TGTGCCAGCAGCTTACGCGGCTCTTGCAATGAGCAGTTCTTC.

This clonotype was observed many times. The chain links TRBV18 to TRBJ1-4; D is ambiguous. This CDR3 region has 14 residues. Trimming left V 5 bases short and J 6 bases short, with 13 bases between. Germline V gene sequence: CDR1 KGHSH, CDR2 LQKENI. CDR3 sequence reads: CASSSLSSYEKLFF. The CDR3 DNA reads as TGTGCCAGCTCAAGTCTAAGCTCCTATGAAAAACTGTTTTTT.

The rearrangement uses TRBV18 and TRBJ2-7; tentatively, D is TRBD1 (5 bases). The CDR3 is made up of 14 amino acids. CDR1 KGHSH and CDR2 LQKENI come from the germline V gene. V was cut by 6 bases and J by 4 bases, with 16 bases left in between. As DNA, the CDR3 is TGTGCCAGCTCCCTTGGGGCACATCCTTACGAGCAGTACTTC. Its protein is CASSLGAHPYEQYF. The full variable domain, in which reference TRBV18 and TRBJ2-7 provide the parts outside the CDR3, is NAGVMQNPRHLVRRRGQEARLRCSPMKGHSHVYWYRQLPEEGLKFMVYLQKENIIDESGMPKERFSAEFPKEGPSILRIQQVVRGDSAAYFCASSLGAHPYEQYFGPGTRLTVT.

This clonotype was seen at least ten times. The chain joins TRBV29-1 to TRBJ2-7; perhaps TRBD2 as D (6 bases). CDR3 size: 12 residues. V shed 3 bases and J shed 5 bases, with 11 bases lying between them. Germline V CDR1 and CDR2: SQVTM, ANQGSEA. The DNA of the CDR3 is TGCAGCGTTGATGGAGGGAATAACGAGCAGTACTTC. Its protein product is CSVDGGNNEQYF.

There are a few counts of this clonotype. V and J are TRBV20-1 and TRBJ2-1, with D uncertain. Trimming took 0 bases from V and 0 from J, leaving 6 bases between them. CDR1 and CDR2 (germline): DFQATT, SNEGSKA (reference sequence). The CDR3 is 14 amino acids. The CDR3 DNA sequence: TGCAGTGCTAGAGAGCGGTCCTCCTACAATGAGCAGTTCTTC. It translates to CSARERSSYNEQFF.

The sample holds many counts of this clonotype. The chain couples TRBV6-5 to TRBJ2-3; no reliable D call. Germline V gene sequence: CDR1 MNHEY, CDR2 SVGAGI. The CDR3 has 11 residues. Trimming removed 2 bases from V and 4 bases from J, with 1 base in between. CDR3 in DNA: TGTGCCAGCAGTTACCCAGATACGCAGTATTTT. Encoded protein: CASSYPDTQYF.